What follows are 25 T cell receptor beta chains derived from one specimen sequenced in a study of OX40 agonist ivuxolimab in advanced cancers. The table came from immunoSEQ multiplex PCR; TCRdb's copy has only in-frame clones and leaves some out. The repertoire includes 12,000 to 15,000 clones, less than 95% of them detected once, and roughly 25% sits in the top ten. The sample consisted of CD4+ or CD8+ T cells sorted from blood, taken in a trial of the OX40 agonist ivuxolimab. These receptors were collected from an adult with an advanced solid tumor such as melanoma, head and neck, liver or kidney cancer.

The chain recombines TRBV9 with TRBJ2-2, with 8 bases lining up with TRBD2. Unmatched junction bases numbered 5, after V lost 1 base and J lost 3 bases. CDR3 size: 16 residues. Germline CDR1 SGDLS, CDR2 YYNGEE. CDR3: CASSVPAGVDTGELFF. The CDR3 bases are TGTGCCAGCAGCGTACCAGCGGGAGTGGACACCGGGGAGCTGTTTTTT. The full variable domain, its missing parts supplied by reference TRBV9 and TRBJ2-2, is DSGVTQTPKHLITATGQRVTLRCSPRSGDLSVYWYQQSLDQGLQFLIQYYNGEERAKGNILERFSAQQFPDLHSELNLSSLELGDSALYFCASSVPAGVDTGELFFGEGSRLTVL.

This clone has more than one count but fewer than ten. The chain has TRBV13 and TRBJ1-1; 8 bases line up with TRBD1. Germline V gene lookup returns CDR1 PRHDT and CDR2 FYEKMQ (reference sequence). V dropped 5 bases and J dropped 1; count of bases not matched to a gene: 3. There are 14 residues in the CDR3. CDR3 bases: TGTGCCAGCAGCGCAGGGGGCCCGAACACTGAAGCTTTCTTT. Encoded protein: CASSAGGPNTEAFF.

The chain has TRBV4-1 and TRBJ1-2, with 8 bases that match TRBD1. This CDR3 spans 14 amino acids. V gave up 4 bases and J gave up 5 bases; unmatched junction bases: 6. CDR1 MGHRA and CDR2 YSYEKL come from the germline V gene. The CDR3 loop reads CASSLGTGEYGYTF. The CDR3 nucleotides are TGCGCCAGCAGCCTCGGGACAGGAGAATATGGCTACACCTTC.

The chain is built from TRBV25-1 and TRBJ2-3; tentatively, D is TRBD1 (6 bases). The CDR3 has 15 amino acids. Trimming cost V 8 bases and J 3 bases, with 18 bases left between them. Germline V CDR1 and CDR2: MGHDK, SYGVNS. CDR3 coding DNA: TGTGCCAGCGGGGATCGGACAGTTGTTACAGATACGCAGTATTTT. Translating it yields CASGDRTVVTDTQYF.

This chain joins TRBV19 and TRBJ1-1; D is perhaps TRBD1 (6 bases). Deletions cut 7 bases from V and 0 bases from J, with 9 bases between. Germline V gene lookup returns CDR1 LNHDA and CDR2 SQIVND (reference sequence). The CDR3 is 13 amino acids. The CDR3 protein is CASNGGLNTEAFF. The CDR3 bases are TGTGCCAGTAACGGGGGCTTGAACACTGAAGCTTTCTTT.

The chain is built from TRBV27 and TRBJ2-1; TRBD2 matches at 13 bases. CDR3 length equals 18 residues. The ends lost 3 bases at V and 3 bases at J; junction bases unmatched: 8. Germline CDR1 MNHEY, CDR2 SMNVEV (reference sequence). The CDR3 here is CASSFPSTSGGSYNEQFF. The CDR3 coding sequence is TGTGCCAGCAGTTTTCCCTCGACTAGCGGGGGGAGCTACAATGAGCAGTTCTTC.

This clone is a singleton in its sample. CDR3 coding DNA: TGTGCCAGCAGTTGGGAGAGATCGGGGAACACTGAAGCTTTCTTT. Protein sequence: CASSWERSGNTEAFF. The chain combines TRBV6-5 with TRBJ1-1; D call uncertain. The CDR3 extends over 15 amino acids. CDR1 MNHEY and CDR2 SVGAGI come from the germline V gene. Trimming stripped 4 bases from V and 1 base from J, with 13 bases between.

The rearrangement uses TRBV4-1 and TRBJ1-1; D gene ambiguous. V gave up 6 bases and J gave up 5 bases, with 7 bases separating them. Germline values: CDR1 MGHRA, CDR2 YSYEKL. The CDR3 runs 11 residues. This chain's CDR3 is CASSRRTEAFF. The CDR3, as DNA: TGCGCCAGCAGTCGCAGGACTGAAGCTTTCTTT.

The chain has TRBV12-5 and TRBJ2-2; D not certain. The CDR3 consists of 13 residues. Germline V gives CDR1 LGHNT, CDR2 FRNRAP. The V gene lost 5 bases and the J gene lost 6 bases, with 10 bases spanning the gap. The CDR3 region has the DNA TGTGCTAGTGGTATCGCAATCTCCGGGGAGCTGTTTTTT. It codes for CASGIAISGELFF.

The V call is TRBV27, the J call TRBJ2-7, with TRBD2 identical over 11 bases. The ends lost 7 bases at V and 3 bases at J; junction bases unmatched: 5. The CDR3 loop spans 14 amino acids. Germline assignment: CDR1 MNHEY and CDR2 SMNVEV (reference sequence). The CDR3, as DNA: TGTGCCAGCAAAGAACTAGCGGGAGTCTACGAGCAGTACTTC. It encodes CASKELAGVYEQYF.

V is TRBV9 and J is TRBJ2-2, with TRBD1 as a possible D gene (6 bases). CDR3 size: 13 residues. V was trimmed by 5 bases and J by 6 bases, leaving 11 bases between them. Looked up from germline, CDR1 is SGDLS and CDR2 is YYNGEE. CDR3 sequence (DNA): TGTGCCAGCAGACTAGGGGGATCCGGGGAGCTGTTTTTT. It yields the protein CASRLGGSGELFF.

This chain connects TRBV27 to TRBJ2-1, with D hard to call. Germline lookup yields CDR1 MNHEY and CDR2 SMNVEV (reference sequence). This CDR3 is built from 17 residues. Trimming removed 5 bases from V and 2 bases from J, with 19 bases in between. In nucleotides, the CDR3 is TGTGCCAGCAGTCCAAGAGCTCCGCAGAGTCCCTACAATGAGCAGTTCTTC. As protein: CASSPRAPQSPYNEQFF.

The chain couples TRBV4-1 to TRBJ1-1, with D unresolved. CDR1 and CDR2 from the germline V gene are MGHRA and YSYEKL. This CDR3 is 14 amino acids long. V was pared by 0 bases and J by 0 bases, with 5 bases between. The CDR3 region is CASSQERMNTEAFF. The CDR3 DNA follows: TGCGCCAGCAGCCAAGAACGGATGAACACTGAAGCTTTCTTT.

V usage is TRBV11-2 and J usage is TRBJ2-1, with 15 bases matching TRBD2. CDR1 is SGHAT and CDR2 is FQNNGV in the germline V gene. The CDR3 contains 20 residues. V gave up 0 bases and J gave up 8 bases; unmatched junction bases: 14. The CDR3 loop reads CASSLETLLPGLAGGYEQFF. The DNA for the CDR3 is TGTGCCAGCAGCTTAGAAACCTTACTTCCGGGACTAGCGGGAGGATATGAGCAGTTCTTC.

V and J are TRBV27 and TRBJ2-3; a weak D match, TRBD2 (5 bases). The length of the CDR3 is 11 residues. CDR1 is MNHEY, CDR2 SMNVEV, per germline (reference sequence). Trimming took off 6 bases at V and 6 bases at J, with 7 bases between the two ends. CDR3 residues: CASSRGDTQYF. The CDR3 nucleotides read TGTGCCAGCAGCAGAGGGGATACGCAGTATTTT.

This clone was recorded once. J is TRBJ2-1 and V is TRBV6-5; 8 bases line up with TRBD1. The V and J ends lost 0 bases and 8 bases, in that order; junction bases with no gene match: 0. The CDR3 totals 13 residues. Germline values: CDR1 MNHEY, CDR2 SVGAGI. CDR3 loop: CASSYSTGDEQFF. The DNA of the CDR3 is TGTGCCAGCAGTTACTCGACAGGGGATGAGCAGTTCTTC.

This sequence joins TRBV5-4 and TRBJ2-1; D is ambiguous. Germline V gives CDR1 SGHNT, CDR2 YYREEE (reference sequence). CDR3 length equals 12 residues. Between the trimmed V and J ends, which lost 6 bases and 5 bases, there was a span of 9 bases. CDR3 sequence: CASKWDDNEQFF. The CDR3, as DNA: TGTGCCAGCAAATGGGATGACAATGAGCAGTTCTTC.

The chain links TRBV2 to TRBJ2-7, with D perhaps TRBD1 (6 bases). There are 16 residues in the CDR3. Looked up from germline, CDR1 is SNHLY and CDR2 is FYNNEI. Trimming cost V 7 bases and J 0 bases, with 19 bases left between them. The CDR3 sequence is CASTQGGEGNSYEQYF. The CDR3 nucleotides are TGTGCCAGCACTCAAGGGGGTGAGGGGAACTCCTACGAGCAGTACTTC.

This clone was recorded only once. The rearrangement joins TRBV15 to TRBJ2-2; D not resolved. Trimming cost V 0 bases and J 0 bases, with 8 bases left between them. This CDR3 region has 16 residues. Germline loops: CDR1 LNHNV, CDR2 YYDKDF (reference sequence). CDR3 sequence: CATSRDRAPNTGELFF. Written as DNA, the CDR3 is TGTGCCACCAGCAGAGATCGGGCTCCGAACACCGGGGAGCTGTTTTTT.

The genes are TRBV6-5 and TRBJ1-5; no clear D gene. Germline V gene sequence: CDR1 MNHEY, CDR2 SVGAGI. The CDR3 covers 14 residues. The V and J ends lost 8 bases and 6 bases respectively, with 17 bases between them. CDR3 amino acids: CASGVETRGQPQHF. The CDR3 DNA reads TGTGCCAGCGGGGTGGAGACCCGAGGTCAGCCCCAGCATTTT.

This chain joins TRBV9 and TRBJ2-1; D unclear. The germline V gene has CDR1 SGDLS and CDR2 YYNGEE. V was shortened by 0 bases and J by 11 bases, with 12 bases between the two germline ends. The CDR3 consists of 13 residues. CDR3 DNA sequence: TGTGCCAGCAGCGTAGTAGGAGCGACCAAGCAGTTCTTC. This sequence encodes CASSVVGATKQFF.

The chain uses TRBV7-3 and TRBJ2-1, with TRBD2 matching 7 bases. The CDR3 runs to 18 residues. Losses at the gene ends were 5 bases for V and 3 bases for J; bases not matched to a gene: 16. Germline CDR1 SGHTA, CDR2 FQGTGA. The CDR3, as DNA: TGTGCCAGCAGCGCGGGAGACCCCCTCCTACGAGACTACAATGAGCAGTTCTTC. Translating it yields CASSAGDPLLRDYNEQFF.

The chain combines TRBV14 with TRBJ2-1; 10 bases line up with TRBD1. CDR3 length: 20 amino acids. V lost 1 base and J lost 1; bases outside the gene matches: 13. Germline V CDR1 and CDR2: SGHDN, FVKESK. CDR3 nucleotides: TGTGCCAGCAGCCAAGCTTTCCCGGGACAGGGGACATTTTCCTACAATGAGCAGTTCTTC. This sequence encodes CASSQAFPGQGTFSYNEQFF.

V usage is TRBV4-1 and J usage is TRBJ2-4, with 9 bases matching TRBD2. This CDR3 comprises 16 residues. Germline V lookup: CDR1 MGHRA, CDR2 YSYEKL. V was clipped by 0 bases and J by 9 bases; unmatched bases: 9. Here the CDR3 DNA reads TGCGCCAGCAGCCAAGAGGGATTGGGACTAGCTTTCATTCAGTACTTC. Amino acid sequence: CASSQEGLGLAFIQYF.

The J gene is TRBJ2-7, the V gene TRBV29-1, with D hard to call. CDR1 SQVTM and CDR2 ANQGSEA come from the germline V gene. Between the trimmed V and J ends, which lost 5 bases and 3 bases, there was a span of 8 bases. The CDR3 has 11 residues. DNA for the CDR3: TGCAGCGTTTTCAGGAGCTACGAGCAGTACTTC. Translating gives CSVFRSYEQYF.